The 8 T cell receptor beta chains below all came from one sample that was sequenced in a study of T cell clones after liver transplantation. TCRdb keeps only in-frame clones here, not all; method: immunoSEQ multiplex PCR. The sample shows roughly 73,000 clones, over 70% of them seen only once. Sequencing used CD4+ T cells from blood, obtained before liver transplant. Source of these receptors: a human donor who received a liver transplant.

A few counts support this clone. The V gene is TRBV5-1, the J gene TRBJ1-5; D might be TRBD1 (6 bases). Germline-derived CDR1 and CDR2 are SGHRS and YFSETQ. The germline V and J ends were trimmed by 4 bases and 7 bases, with 15 bases remaining between them. The CDR3 covers 14 residues. CDR3 sequence (DNA): TGCGCCAGCAGCACGAGGGCAGGGGAACAGCCCCAGCATTTT. This gives the protein CASSTRAGEQPQHF.

V and J are TRBV6-1 and TRBJ2-7; no definite D call. Germline values: CDR1 MNHNS, CDR2 SASEGT. The CDR3 covers 17 residues. The ends were cut back, 0 bases at V and 4 bases at J, with 19 bases in the middle. The CDR3 reads CASSEAVGVLTPYEQYF. The CDR3 DNA reads TGTGCCAGCAGTGAAGCTGTAGGAGTCCTCACGCCTTACGAGCAGTACTTC.

This chain uses TRBV27 with TRBJ1-1; 7 nucleotides match TRBD1. Trimming at V came to 5 bases and at J to 4 bases, leaving 10 bases not matched to a gene. Germline CDR1 and CDR2: MNHEY and SMNVEV (reference sequence). The CDR3 has 15 amino acids. The CDR3 DNA follows: TGTGCCAGCAGTACCGACCAGGGGGGAGGCACTGAAGCTTTCTTT. Translated, it gives CASSTDQGGGTEAFF.

Comments on this clone: Distinct nucleotide sequences in the sample also encode this CDR3. The V call is TRBV28, the J call TRBJ1-2; weak D call: TRBD1 (5 bases). V lost 3 bases, J lost 4 bases, and 6 bases lay in between. CDR1 and CDR2 from the germline V gene are MDHEN and SYDVKM. There are 12 residues in the CDR3. The CDR3 loop is CASSLQGYGYTF. The CDR3 DNA reads TGTGCCAGCAGTTTGCAGGGCTATGGCTACACCTTC.

A single count supports this clone. The V and J genes are TRBV4-2 and TRBJ1-5; D might be TRBD1 (5 bases). Germline V lookup: CDR1 LGHNA, CDR2 YNFKEQ. V dropped 0 bases and J dropped 12 bases, with 15 bases sitting between them. CDR3 size: 14 residues. CDR3 bases: TGTGCCAGCAGCCAAGAAGGTAGAGGGGCAAACCAGCATTTT. This encodes CASSQEGRGANQHF.

The chain uses TRBV5-4 and TRBJ2-7; D unresolved. V lost 0 bases and J lost 6, with 16 bases in between. CDR3 length equals 15 residues. Per germline, CDR1 SGHNT and CDR2 YYREEE (reference sequence). CDR3 amino acids: CASSLVDRRASEQYF. CDR3 sequence (DNA): TGTGCCAGCAGCTTGGTGGACCGCCGAGCGTCCGAGCAGTACTTC.

The chain employs TRBV9 and TRBJ2-2; D remains ambiguous. Germline lookup yields CDR1 SGDLS and CDR2 YYNGEE. CDR3 length equals 16 residues. Trimming stripped 5 bases from V and 4 bases from J, with 18 bases between. The CDR3 is CASRADSGQGTGELFF. The CDR3 DNA is TGTGCCAGCAGAGCTGACTCGGGCCAAGGCACCGGGGAGCTGTTTTTT.

V usage is TRBV5-1 and J usage is TRBJ2-3; 7 nucleotides match TRBD2. This CDR3 has 13 amino acids. Germline V gives CDR1 SGHRS, CDR2 YFSETQ. V gave up 4 bases and J gave up 6 bases; unmatched junction bases: 5. This CDR3 is CASSASGGDTQYF. The CDR3 nucleotides are TGCGCCAGCAGCGCGTCCGGGGGGGATACGCAGTATTTT.